A selection of T cell receptor beta chains follows, all from one sample in a study of blood T cell repertoires in COVID-19. Repertoires were generated with immunoSEQ multiplex PCR, while TCRdb's copy carries only in-frame clones and drops some. The sample shows approximately 200,000 clones, about 80% of them seen only once. Sequencing was performed on PBMCs or T cells enriched from blood (not recorded which). The receptors here all came from a man aged 40-50 years who had recovered from COVID-19. The CDR3 runs from the conserved cysteine through the conserved F or W. Each record gives: CDR3 protein, CDR3 DNA, D gene, clone size, V gene, J gene. A D gene is named only where the DNA matches it firmly. Expanded clones are given a class, and other clones once, few, many or no size at all.

CDR3aa: CASSQGAVGDSPLHF
CDR3nt: TGCGCCAGCAGCCAAGGGGCCGTCGGGGATTCACCCCTCCACTTT
d_gene: -
abundance: -
v_gene: TRBV4-1
j_gene: TRBJ1-6

CDR3aa: CASSDSSNTEAFF
CDR3nt: TGTGCCAGCTCGGACAGCTCGAACACTGAAGCTTTCTTT
d_gene: -
abundance: -
v_gene: TRBV18
j_gene: TRBJ1-1

CDR3aa: CAWSDRQGHNEKLFF
CDR3nt: TGTGCCTGGAGCGACCGCCAGGGCCATAATGAAAAACTGTTTTTT
d_gene: -
abundance: -
v_gene: TRBV30
j_gene: TRBJ1-4

CDR3aa: CAISRTGTNEQFF
CDR3nt: TGTGCCATTTCCCGGACAGGGACGAATGAGCAGTTCTTC
d_gene: TRBD1
abundance: -
v_gene: TRBV5-4
j_gene: TRBJ2-1

CDR3aa: CASSFTDRNTEAFF
CDR3nt: TGTGCCAGCAGTTTCACTGACAGAAACACTGAAGCTTTCTTT
d_gene: -
abundance: -
v_gene: TRBV2
j_gene: TRBJ1-1

CDR3aa: CASSLEKRGGGTQYF
CDR3nt: TGTGCCAGCAGCTTGGAAAAGCGGGGGGGAGGGACCCAGTACTTC
d_gene: TRBD2
abundance: -
v_gene: TRBV5-6
j_gene: TRBJ2-5

CDR3aa: CASSPGGDSPLHF
CDR3nt: TGTGCCAGCAGTCCAGGGGGTGATTCACCCCTCCACTTT
d_gene: TRBD1
abundance: -
v_gene: TRBV6-4
j_gene: TRBJ1-6

CDR3aa: CASTPGGSMETQYF
CDR3nt: TGTGCCAGCACCCCCGGAGGCAGTATGGAGACCCAGTACTTC
d_gene: -
abundance: -
v_gene: TRBV5-6
j_gene: TRBJ2-5

CDR3aa: CASSLTGAEAFF
CDR3nt: TGTGCCAGCAGTTTAACGGGAGCTGAAGCTTTCTTT
d_gene: -
abundance: -
v_gene: TRBV12-3/TRBV12-4
j_gene: TRBJ1-1

CDR3aa: CASSLDQGGYTF
CDR3nt: TGCGCCAGCAGCTTGGATCAGGGGGGCTACACCTTC
d_gene: -
abundance: -
v_gene: TRBV5-1
j_gene: TRBJ1-2

CDR3aa: CAWSRGFGTGVGYTF
CDR3nt: TGTGCCTGGAGTCGCGGTTTCGGGACAGGGGTAGGCTACACCTTC
d_gene: TRBD1
abundance: -
v_gene: TRBV30
j_gene: TRBJ1-2

CDR3aa: CASSQVGGTGYSYEQYF
CDR3nt: TGTGCCAGCAGCCAAGTGGGTGGTACAGGATATTCCTACGAGCAGTACTTC
d_gene: -
abundance: -
v_gene: TRBV4-2
j_gene: TRBJ2-7

CDR3aa: CASPGGIPVNSPLHF
CDR3nt: TGTGCCAGCCCCGGCGGGATCCCCGTCAATTCACCCCTCCACTTT
d_gene: -
abundance: -
v_gene: TRBV5-8
j_gene: TRBJ1-6

CDR3aa: CASSSFSPSSYEQYF
CDR3nt: TGTGCCAGCAGTTCGTTCTCGCCCAGCTCCTACGAGCAGTACTTC
d_gene: -
abundance: -
v_gene: TRBV6-5
j_gene: TRBJ2-7

CDR3aa: CASSQDTVNSPLHF
CDR3nt: TGCGCCAGCAGCCAAGATACAGTCAATTCACCCCTCCACTTT
d_gene: -
abundance: few
v_gene: TRBV4-1
j_gene: TRBJ1-6

CDR3aa: CASSQAGGAHTGELFF
CDR3nt: TGTGCCAGCAGCCAGGCAGGGGGCGCTCACACCGGGGAGCTGTTTTTT
d_gene: TRBD1
abundance: -
v_gene: TRBV3-1/TRBV3-2
j_gene: TRBJ2-2

CDR3aa: CASRDDSSGYTF
CDR3nt: TGTGCCAGCAGAGATGACAGTAGCGGCTACACCTTC
d_gene: -
abundance: -
v_gene: TRBV2
j_gene: TRBJ1-2

CDR3aa: CATKRTSGEDTQYF
CDR3nt: TGTGCCACCAAACGGACTAGCGGAGAGGATACGCAGTATTTT
d_gene: TRBD2
abundance: -
v_gene: TRBV10-3
j_gene: TRBJ2-3

CDR3aa: CATSDPSRTGGSTDTQYF
CDR3nt: TGTGCCACCAGTGACCCAAGTCGTACAGGCGGTAGCACAGATACGCAGTATTTT
d_gene: -
abundance: -
v_gene: TRBV24-1
j_gene: TRBJ2-3

CDR3aa: CATSRDEGVRSGNTIYF
CDR3nt: TGTGCCACCAGCAGAGATGAGGGCGTGCGTTCTGGAAACACCATATATTTT
d_gene: -
abundance: -
v_gene: TRBV15
j_gene: TRBJ1-3

CDR3aa: CASTSPGNTIYF
CDR3nt: TGTGCCAGCACCTCCCCTGGAAACACCATATATTTT
d_gene: -
abundance: few
v_gene: TRBV6-5
j_gene: TRBJ1-3

CDR3aa: CASSSLFETRDEQYF
CDR3nt: TGTGCCAGCAGCTCGCTTTTTGAGACGAGGGACGAGCAGTACTTC
d_gene: -
abundance: -
v_gene: TRBV11-2
j_gene: TRBJ2-7

CDR3aa: CASSLMGTNVETQYF
CDR3nt: TGTGCCAGCAGCTTAATGGGGACTAATGTGGAGACCCAGTACTTC
d_gene: TRBD2
abundance: many
v_gene: TRBV7-2
j_gene: TRBJ2-5

CDR3aa: CASLGHLGKLFF
CDR3nt: TGTGCCAGCCTGGGACATTTGGGGAAACTGTTTTTT
d_gene: -
abundance: -
v_gene: TRBV25-1
j_gene: TRBJ1-4

CDR3aa: CAISEGAGNQPQHF
CDR3nt: TGTGCCATCAGTGAGGGGGCCGGTAATCAGCCCCAGCATTTT
d_gene: -
abundance: -
v_gene: TRBV10-3
j_gene: TRBJ1-5

CDR3aa: CASSEGRGGSTDTQYF
CDR3nt: TGTGCCAGCAGCGAAGGTCGCGGGGGGAGCACAGATACGCAGTATTTT
d_gene: TRBD2
abundance: -
v_gene: TRBV7-7
j_gene: TRBJ2-3

CDR3aa: CASSAPTGGNQPQHF
CDR3nt: TGTGCCAGTAGTGCACCAACAGGGGGCAATCAGCCCCAGCATTTT
d_gene: TRBD1
abundance: -
v_gene: TRBV19
j_gene: TRBJ1-5

CDR3aa: CASSEFTGQSTNEKLFF
CDR3nt: TGTGCCAGCAGTGAATTTACAGGGCAATCAACTAATGAAAAACTGTTTTTT
d_gene: -
abundance: -
v_gene: TRBV25-1
j_gene: TRBJ1-4

CDR3aa: CASSLGGLGVETQYF
CDR3nt: TGTGCCAGCAGCTTAGGGGGACTAGGGGTGGAGACCCAGTACTTC
d_gene: TRBD2
abundance: -
v_gene: TRBV7-2
j_gene: TRBJ2-5

CDR3aa: CASSRGGFGGYTF
CDR3nt: TGTGCCAGCAGCCGGGGAGGGTTCGGGGGCTACACCTTC
d_gene: -
abundance: -
v_gene: TRBV12-3/TRBV12-4
j_gene: TRBJ1-2

CDR3aa: CASSSNRGTYSYEQYF
CDR3nt: TGTGCCAGCAGCTCCAACAGGGGCACCTACTCCTACGAGCAGTACTTC
d_gene: TRBD1
abundance: few
v_gene: TRBV7-9
j_gene: TRBJ2-7

CDR3aa: CASSLVPGSGANYGYTF
CDR3nt: TGTGCCAGCAGCTTGGTTCCAGGGTCGGGAGCTAACTATGGCTACACCTTC
d_gene: -
abundance: -
v_gene: TRBV5-5
j_gene: TRBJ1-2

CDR3aa: CASSVSQGGSTIYF
CDR3nt: TGTGCCAGCAGCGTAAGCCAGGGGGGAAGCACCATATATTTT
d_gene: TRBD1
abundance: -
v_gene: TRBV9
j_gene: TRBJ1-3

CDR3aa: CASSLRQGGETQYF
CDR3nt: TGTGCCAGCAGCTTGAGACAGGGCGGGGAGACCCAGTACTTC
d_gene: TRBD1
abundance: few
v_gene: TRBV5-4
j_gene: TRBJ2-5

CDR3aa: CASSGPGTGNTIYF
CDR3nt: TGTGCCAGCAGCGGTCCCGGGACAGGAAACACCATATATTTT
d_gene: -
abundance: -
v_gene: TRBV28
j_gene: TRBJ1-3

CDR3aa: CASRMSGYGYTF
CDR3nt: TGTGCCAGCAGGATGAGTGGCTATGGCTACACCTTC
d_gene: -
abundance: -
v_gene: TRBV12-3/TRBV12-4
j_gene: TRBJ1-2

CDR3aa: CASSLPGQSEAFF
CDR3nt: TGTGCCAGTAGTTTACCGGGACAGAGTGAAGCTTTCTTT
d_gene: TRBD1
abundance: -
v_gene: TRBV19
j_gene: TRBJ1-1

CDR3aa: CASSHGRVAEAFF
CDR3nt: TGTGCCAGTAGTCACGGGAGAGTCGCTGAAGCTTTCTTT
d_gene: -
abundance: many
v_gene: TRBV19
j_gene: TRBJ1-1

CDR3aa: CASSLKRGGDTQYF
CDR3nt: TGCGCCAGCAGCTTGAAACGTGGAGGAGATACGCAGTATTTT
d_gene: -
abundance: few
v_gene: TRBV5-1
j_gene: TRBJ2-3

CDR3aa: CASRRVGLNYGYTF
CDR3nt: TGTGCCAGCAGGAGGGTAGGACTTAACTATGGCTACACCTTC
d_gene: -
abundance: -
v_gene: TRBV11-2
j_gene: TRBJ1-2

CDR3aa: CASSQPTSGTTKRGYGYTF
CDR3nt: TGCGCCAGCAGCCAACCAACAAGCGGGACTACCAAACGAGGCTATGGCTACACCTTC
d_gene: -
abundance: -
v_gene: TRBV4-1
j_gene: TRBJ1-2

CDR3aa: CASSQDWRQGYEQYF
CDR3nt: TGCGCCAGCAGCCAAGATTGGAGACAGGGTTACGAGCAGTACTTC
d_gene: TRBD1
abundance: -
v_gene: TRBV4-3
j_gene: TRBJ2-7

CDR3aa: CASSPGQGRRNSPLHF
CDR3nt: TGTGCCAGCAGCCCTGGACAGGGGCGACGGAATTCACCCCTCCACTTT
d_gene: TRBD1
abundance: -
v_gene: TRBV5-5
j_gene: TRBJ1-6

CDR3aa: CASRAELRGAVF
CDR3nt: TGTGCCAGCAGGGCGGAGCTTAGAGGTGCAGTATTT
d_gene: -
abundance: once
v_gene: TRBV2
j_gene: TRBJ2-3

CDR3aa: CASSQEIGQGYNEQFF
CDR3nt: TGCGCCAGCAGCCAAGAGATAGGACAGGGCTATAATGAGCAGTTCTTC
d_gene: TRBD1
abundance: -
v_gene: TRBV4-3
j_gene: TRBJ2-1

CDR3aa: CASSRAAEATNTGELFF
CDR3nt: TGTGCCAGCAGCCGAGCGGCAGAAGCCACGAACACCGGGGAGCTGTTTTTT
d_gene: -
abundance: -
v_gene: TRBV5-5
j_gene: TRBJ2-2

CDR3aa: CASRPTGNSNQPQHF
CDR3nt: TGTGCCAGCAGACCCACAGGGAATAGCAATCAGCCCCAGCATTTT
d_gene: -
abundance: -
v_gene: TRBV5-5
j_gene: TRBJ1-5

CDR3aa: CASRPGTLTYGYTF
CDR3nt: TGTGCCAGTCGCCCCGGGACTCTGACCTATGGCTACACCTTC
d_gene: -
abundance: -
v_gene: TRBV19
j_gene: TRBJ1-2

CDR3aa: CASNRDRGLSSPLHF
CDR3nt: TGTGCCAGCAACCGGGACAGGGGGCTTAGTTCACCCCTCCACTTT
d_gene: TRBD1
abundance: -
v_gene: TRBV5-4
j_gene: TRBJ1-6

CDR3aa: CASSATGLRGISSGNTIYF
CDR3nt: TGTGCCAGCAGCGCCACAGGGCTACGAGGGATCAGCTCTGGAAACACCATATATTTT
d_gene: -
abundance: -
v_gene: TRBV5-6
j_gene: TRBJ1-3